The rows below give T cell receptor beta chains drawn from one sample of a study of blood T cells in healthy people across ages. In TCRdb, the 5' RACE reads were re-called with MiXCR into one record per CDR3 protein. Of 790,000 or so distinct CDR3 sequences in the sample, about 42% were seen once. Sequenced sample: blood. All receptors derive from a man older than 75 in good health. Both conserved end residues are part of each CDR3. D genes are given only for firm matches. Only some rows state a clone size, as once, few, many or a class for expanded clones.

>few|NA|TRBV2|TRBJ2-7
CASSDGRETYEQYF
TGTGCCAGCAGTGATGGGCGGGAAACCTACGAGCAGTACTTC
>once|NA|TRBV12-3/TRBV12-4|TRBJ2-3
CASSFFRDPSTRTDTQYF
TGTGCCAGCAGTTTCTTCCGGGACCCCTCCACCCGCACAGATACGCAGTATTTT
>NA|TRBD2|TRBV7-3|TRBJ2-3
CASSLTSGIPDTQYF
TGTGCCAGCAGCCTTACTAGCGGGATCCCAGATACGCAGTATTTT
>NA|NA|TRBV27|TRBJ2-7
CASSGGVPYEQYF
TGTGCCAGCAGTGGGGGTGTTCCCTACGAGCAGTACTTC
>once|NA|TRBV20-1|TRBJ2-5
CSAFRGGEETQYF
TGCAGTGCTTTCAGGGGAGGCGAAGAGACCCAGTACTTC
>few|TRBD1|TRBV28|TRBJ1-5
CASSTHLGQGGQPQHF
TGTGCCAGCAGTACTCACCTGGGACAGGGAGGCCAGCCCCAGCATTTT
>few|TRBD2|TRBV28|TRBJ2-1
CASSLSGTRNAYNEQFF
TGTGCCAGCAGTTTATCCGGGACTAGAAATGCTTACAATGAGCAGTTCTTC
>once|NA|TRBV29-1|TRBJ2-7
CSVRGLNYEQYF
TGCAGCGTCCGAGGACTCAACTACGAGCAGTACTTC
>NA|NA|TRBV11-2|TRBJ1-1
CASSSQGAAFF
TGTGCCAGCAGTTCACAGGGTGCAGCTTTCTTT
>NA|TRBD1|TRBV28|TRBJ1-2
CASRPIYRDRGLYYGYTF
TGTGCCAGCAGACCAATATACCGGGACAGGGGATTATACTATGGCTACACCTTC
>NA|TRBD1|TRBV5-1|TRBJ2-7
CASSLDTGTVNGEQYF
TGCGCCAGCAGCTTAGATACCGGGACAGTAAATGGCGAGCAGTACTTC
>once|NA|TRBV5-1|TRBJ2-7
CASSSPDSYNEQYF
TGCGCCAGCAGCTCGCCAGACTCTTACAATGAGCAGTACTTC
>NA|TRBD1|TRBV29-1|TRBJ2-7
CSVGGTGRSSEQYF
TGCAGCGTTGGAGGGACAGGTCGGTCGAGCGAGCAGTACTTC
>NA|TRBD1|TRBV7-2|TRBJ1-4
CASSLEFGTGTNEKLFF
TGTGCCAGCAGCTTAGAGTTTGGGACAGGCACTAATGAAAAACTGTTTTTT
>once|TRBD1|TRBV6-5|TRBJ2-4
CASSYWDRGLAKNIQYF
TGTGCCAGCAGTTACTGGGACAGGGGATTAGCCAAAAACATTCAGTACTTC